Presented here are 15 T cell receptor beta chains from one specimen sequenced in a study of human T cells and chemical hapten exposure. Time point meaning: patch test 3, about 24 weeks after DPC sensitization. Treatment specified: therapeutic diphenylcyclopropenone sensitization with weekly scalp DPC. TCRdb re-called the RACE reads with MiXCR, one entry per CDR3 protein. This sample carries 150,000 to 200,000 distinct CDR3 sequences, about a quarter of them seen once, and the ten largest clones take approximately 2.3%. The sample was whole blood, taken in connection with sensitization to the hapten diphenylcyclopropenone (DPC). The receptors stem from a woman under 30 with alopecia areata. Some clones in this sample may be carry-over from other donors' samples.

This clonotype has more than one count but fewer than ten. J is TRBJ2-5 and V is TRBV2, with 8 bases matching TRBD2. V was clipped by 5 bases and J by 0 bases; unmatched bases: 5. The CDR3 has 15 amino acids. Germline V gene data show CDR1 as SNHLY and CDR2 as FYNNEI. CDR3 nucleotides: TGTGCCAGCAGTCGTAGCGGGGTACACCAAGAGACCCAGTACTTC. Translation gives CASSRSGVHQETQYF.

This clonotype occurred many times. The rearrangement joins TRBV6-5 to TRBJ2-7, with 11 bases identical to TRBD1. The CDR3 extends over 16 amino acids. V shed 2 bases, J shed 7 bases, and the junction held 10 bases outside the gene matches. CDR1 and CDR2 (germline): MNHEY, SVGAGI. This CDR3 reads CASSYKQDRGRIEQYF. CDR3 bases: TGTGCCAGCAGTTACAAACAGGACAGGGGGCGTATAGAGCAGTACTTC.

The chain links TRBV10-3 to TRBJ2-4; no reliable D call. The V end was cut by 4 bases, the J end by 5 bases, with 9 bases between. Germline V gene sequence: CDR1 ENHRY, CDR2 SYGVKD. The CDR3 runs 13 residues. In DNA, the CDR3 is TGTGCCATCAGTGGCGACGCAGAAAACATTCAGTACTTC. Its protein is CAISGDAENIQYF.

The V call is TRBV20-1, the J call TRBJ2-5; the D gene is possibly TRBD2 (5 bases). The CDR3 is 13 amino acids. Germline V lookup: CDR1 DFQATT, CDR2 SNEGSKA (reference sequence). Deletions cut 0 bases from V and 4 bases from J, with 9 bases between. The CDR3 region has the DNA TGCAGTGCTAGAGAACTAGGGCGAGAGACCCAGTACTTC. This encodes CSARELGRETQYF.

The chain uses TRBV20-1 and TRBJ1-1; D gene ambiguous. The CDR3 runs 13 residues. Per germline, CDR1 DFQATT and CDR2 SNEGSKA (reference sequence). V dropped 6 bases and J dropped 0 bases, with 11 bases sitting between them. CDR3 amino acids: CSAPRTVNTEAFF. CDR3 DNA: TGCAGTGCACCCAGGACGGTGAACACTGAAGCTTTCTTT.

CDR3 in amino acids: CSASLGTIAGYTF. CDR3 in DNA: TGCAGTGCTAGCCTGGGGACAATAGCTGGCTACACCTTC. This sequence joins TRBV20-1 and TRBJ1-2; a possible D gene is TRBD1 (6 bases). CDR3 size: 13 residues. Germline V gene lookup returns CDR1 DFQATT and CDR2 SNEGSKA (reference sequence). The ends were cut back, 3 bases at V and 7 bases at J, with 15 bases in the middle.

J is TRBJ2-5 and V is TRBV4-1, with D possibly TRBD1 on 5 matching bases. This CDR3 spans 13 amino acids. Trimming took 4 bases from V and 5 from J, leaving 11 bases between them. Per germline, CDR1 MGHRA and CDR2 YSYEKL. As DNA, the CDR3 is TGCGCCAGCAGCCGGGGCTTACGGGAGACCCAGTACTTC. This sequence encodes CASSRGLRETQYF.

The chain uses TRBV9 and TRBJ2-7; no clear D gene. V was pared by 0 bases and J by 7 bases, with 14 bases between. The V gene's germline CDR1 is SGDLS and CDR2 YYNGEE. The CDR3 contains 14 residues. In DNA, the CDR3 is TGTGCCAGCAGCGTAGTCTGGGATGTGAAAGAGCAGTACTTC. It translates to CASSVVWDVKEQYF.

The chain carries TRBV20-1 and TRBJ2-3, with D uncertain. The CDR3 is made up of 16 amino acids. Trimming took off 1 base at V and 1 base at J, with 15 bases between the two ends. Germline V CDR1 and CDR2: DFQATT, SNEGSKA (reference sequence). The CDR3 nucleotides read TGCAGTGCTAGAGCCACAGCTAGGTTGGGCACAGATACGCAGTATTTT. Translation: CSARATARLGTDTQYF.

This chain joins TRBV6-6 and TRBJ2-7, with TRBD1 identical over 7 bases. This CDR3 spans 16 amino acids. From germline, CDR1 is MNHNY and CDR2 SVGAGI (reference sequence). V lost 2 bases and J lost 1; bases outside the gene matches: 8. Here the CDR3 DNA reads TGTGCCAGCAGTTACGCTTTCCAGACAGGGTCCTACGAGCAGTACTTC. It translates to CASSYAFQTGSYEQYF.

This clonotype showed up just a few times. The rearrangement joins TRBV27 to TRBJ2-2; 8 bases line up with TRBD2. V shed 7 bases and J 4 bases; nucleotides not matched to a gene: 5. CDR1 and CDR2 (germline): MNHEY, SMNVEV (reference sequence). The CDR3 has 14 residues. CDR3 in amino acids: CASKGTRSTGELFF. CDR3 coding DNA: TGTGCCAGCAAGGGGACTAGATCCACCGGGGAGCTGTTTTTT.

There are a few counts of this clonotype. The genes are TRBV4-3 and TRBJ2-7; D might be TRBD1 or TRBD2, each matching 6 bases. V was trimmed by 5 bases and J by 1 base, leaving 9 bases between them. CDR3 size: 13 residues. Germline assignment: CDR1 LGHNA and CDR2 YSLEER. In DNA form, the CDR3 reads TGCGCCAGCAGCAGGGGGACTTCCTACGAGCAGTACTTC. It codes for CASSRGTSYEQYF.

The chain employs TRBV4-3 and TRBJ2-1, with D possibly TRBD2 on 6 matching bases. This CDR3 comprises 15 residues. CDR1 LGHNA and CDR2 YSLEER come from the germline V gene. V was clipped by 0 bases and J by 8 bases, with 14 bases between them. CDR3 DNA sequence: TGCGCCAGCAGCCAAGATCGGAGGGGAAACGATGAGCAGTTCTTC. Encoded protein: CASSQDRRGNDEQFF.

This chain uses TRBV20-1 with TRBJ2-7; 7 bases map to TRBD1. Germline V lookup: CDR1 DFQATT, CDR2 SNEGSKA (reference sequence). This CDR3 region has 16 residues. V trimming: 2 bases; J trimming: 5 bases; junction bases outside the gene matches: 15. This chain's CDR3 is CSARPYRGERTNEQYF. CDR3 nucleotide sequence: TGCAGTGCTAGACCTTACAGGGGTGAGCGGACGAACGAGCAGTACTTC.

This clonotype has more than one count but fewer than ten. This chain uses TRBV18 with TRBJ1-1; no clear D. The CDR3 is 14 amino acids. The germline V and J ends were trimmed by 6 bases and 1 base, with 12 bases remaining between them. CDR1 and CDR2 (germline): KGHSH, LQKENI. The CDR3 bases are TGTGCCAGCTCCTTGTCCGGACCGAACACTGAAGCTTTCTTT. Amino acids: CASSLSGPNTEAFF.